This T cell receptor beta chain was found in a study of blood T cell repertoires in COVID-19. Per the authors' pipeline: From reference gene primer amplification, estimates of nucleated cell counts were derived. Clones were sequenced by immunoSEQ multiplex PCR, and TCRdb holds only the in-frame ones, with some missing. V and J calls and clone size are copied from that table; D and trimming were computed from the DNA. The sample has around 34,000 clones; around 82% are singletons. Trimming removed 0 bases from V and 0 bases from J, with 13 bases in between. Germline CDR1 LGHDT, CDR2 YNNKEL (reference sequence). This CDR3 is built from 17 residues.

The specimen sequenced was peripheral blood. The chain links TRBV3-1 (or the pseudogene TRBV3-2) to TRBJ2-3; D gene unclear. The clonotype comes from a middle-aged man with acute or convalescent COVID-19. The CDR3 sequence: CASSQDPGPYSTDTQYF. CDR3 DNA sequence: TGTGCCAGCAGCCAAGACCCAGGCCCCTACAGCACAGATACGCAGTATTTT.